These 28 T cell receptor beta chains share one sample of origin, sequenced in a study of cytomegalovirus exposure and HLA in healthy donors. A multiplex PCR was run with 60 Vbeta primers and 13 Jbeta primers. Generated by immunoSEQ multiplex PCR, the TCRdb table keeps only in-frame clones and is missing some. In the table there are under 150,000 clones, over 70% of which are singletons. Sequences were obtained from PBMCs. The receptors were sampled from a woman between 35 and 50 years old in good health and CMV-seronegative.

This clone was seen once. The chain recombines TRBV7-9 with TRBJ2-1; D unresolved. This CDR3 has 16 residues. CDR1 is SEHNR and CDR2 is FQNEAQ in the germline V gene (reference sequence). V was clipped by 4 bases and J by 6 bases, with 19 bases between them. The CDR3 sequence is CASSSTPGQLPNEQFF. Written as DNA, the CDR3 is TGTGCCAGCAGCTCGACCCCGGGTCAGCTACCCAATGAGCAGTTCTTC.

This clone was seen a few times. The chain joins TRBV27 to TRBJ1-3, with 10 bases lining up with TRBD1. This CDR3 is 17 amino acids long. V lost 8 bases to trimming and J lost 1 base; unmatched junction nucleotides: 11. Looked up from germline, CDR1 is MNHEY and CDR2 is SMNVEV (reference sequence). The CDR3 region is CASGRSTGGLSGNTIYF. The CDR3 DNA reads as TGTGCCAGCGGAAGGTCGACAGGGGGCCTTTCTGGAAACACCATATATTTT.

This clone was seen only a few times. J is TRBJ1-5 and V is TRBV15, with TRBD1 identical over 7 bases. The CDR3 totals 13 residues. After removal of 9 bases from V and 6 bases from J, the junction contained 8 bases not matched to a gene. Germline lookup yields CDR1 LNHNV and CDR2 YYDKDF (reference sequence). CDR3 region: CATTPGGLQPQHF. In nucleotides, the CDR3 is TGTGCCACTACCCCAGGGGGACTTCAGCCCCAGCATTTT.

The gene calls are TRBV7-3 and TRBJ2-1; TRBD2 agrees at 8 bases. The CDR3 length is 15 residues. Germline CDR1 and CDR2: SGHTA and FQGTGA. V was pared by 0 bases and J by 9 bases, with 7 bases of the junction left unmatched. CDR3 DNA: TGTGCCAGCAGCTTAACAGCGGGGGAAGTAAGTGAGCAGTTCTTC. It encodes CASSLTAGEVSEQFF.

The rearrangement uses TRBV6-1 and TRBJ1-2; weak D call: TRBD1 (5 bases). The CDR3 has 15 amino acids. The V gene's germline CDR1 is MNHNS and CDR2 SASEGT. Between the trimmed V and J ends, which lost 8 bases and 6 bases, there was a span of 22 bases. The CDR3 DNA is TGTGCCAGCGGGGAATTAGGGGAGGCTGGGGATGGCTACACCTTC. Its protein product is CASGELGEAGDGYTF.

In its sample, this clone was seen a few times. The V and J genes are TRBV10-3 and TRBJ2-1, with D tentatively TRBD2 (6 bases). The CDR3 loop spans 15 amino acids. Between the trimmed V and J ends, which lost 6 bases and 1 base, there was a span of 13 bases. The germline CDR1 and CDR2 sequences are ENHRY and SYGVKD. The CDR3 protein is CAIRHRDSSYNEQFF. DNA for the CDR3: TGTGCCATCAGGCACCGGGACTCATCCTACAATGAGCAGTTCTTC.

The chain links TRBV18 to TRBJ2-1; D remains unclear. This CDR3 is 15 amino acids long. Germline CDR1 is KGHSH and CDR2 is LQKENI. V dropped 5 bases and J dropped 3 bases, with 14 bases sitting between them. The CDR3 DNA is TGTGCCAGCTCAGAGTACTCACGCCTCTACAATGAGCAGTTCTTC. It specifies CASSEYSRLYNEQFF.

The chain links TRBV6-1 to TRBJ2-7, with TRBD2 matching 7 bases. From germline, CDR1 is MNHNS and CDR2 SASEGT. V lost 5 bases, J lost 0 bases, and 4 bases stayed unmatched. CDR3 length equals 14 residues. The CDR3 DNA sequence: TGTGCCAGCAGTACCGGGGGGAGCTCCTACGAGCAGTACTTC. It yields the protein CASSTGGSSYEQYF.

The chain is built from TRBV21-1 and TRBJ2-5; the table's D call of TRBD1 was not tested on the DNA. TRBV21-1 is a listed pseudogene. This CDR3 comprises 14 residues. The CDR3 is CASSKRDREETQYF. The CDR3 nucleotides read TGTGCCAGCAGCAAAAGGGACAGGGAAGAGACCCAGTACTTC.

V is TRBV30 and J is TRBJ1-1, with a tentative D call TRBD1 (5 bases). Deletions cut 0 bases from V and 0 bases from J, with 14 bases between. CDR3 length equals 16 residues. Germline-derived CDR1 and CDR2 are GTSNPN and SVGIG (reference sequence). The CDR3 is CAWSVWGGLMNTEAFF. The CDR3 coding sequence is TGTGCCTGGAGTGTATGGGGGGGACTGATGAACACTGAAGCTTTCTTT. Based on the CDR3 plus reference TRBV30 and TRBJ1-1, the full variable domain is SQTIHQWPATLVQPVGSPLSLECTVEGTSNPNLYWYRQAAGRGLQLLFYSVGIGQISSEVPQNLSASRPQDRQFILSSKKLLLSDSGFYLCAWSVWGGLMNTEAFFGQGTRLTVV.

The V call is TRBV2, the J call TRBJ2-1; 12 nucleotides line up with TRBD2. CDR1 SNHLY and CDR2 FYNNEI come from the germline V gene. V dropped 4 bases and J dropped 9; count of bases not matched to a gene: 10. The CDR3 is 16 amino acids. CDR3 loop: CASSAVATSGSREQFF. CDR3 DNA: TGTGCCAGCAGTGCGGTAGCGACTAGCGGGAGTCGTGAGCAGTTCTTC.

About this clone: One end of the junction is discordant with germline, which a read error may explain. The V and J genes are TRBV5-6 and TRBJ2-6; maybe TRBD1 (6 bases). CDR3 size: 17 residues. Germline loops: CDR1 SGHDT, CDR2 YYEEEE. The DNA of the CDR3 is TGTGCCAGCTTAGTGACAGGACACCTCTTTGGGGCCAACGGCCTGACTTTC. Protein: CASLVTGHLFGANGLTF. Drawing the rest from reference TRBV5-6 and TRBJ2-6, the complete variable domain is DAGVTQSPTHLIKTRGQQVTLRCSPKSGHDTVSWYQQALGQGPQFIFQYYEEEERQRGNFPDRFSGHQFPNYSSELNVNALLLGDSALYLCASLVTGHLFGANGLTFGAGSRLTVL.

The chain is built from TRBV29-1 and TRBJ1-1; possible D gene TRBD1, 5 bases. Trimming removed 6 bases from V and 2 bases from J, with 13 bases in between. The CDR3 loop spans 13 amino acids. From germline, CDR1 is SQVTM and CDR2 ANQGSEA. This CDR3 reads CSVWGGTNTEAFF. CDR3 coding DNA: TGCAGCGTGTGGGGGGGGACTAACACTGAAGCTTTCTTT.

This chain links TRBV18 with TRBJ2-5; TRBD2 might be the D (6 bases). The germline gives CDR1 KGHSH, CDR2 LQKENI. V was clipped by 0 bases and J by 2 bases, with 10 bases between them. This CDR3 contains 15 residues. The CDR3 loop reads CASSPPSSGQETQYF. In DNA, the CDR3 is TGTGCCAGCTCACCACCGTCAAGCGGGCAAGAGACCCAGTACTTC.

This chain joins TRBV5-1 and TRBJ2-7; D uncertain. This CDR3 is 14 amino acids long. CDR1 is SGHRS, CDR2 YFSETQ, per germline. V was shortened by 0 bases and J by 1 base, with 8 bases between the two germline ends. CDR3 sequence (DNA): TGCGCCAGCAGCTTGGAAGCGCCGTCCTACGAGCAGTACTTC. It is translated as CASSLEAPSYEQYF.

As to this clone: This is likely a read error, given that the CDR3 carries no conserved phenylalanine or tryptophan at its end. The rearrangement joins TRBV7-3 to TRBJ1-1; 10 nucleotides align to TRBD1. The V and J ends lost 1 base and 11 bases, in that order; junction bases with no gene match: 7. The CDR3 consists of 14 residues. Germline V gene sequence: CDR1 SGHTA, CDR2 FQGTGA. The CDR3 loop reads CASSLIGTGEDAFL. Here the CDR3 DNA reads TGTGCCAGCAGCTTAATCGGGACAGGGGAGGACGCTTTCCTT.

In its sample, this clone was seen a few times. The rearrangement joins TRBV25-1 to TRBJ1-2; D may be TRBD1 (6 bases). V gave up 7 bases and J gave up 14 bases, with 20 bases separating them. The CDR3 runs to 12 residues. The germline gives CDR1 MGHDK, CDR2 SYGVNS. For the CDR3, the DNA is TGTGCCAGCAAGGGGGGGGACGGCAGCGGAACCTTC. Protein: CASKGGDGSGTF.

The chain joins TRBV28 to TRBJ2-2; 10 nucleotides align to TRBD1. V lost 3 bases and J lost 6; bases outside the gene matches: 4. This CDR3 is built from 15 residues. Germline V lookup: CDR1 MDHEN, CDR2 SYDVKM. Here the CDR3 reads CASSLGQGFPGELFF. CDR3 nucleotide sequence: TGTGCCAGCAGTTTGGGACAGGGGTTCCCCGGGGAGCTGTTTTTT.

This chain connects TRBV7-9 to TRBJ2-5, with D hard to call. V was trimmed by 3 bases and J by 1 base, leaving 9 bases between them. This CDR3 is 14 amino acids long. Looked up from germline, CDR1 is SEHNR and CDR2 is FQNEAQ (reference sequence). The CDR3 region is CASSFEGGQETQYF. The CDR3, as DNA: TGTGCCAGCAGCTTCGAAGGCGGCCAAGAGACCCAGTACTTC.

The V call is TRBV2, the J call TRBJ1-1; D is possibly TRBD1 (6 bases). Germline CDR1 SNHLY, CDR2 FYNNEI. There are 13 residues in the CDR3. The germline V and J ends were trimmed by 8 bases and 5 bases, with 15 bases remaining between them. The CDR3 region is CASWGGGRTEAFF. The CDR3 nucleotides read TGTGCCAGCTGGGGTGGGGGCCGGACTGAAGCTTTCTTT.

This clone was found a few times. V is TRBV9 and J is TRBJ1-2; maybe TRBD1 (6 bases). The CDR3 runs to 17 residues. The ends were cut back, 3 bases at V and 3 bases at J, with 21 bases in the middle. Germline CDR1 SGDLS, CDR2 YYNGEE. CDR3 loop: CASSDRHQDSGDYGYTF. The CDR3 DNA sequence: TGTGCCAGCAGCGACCGCCACCAGGACAGCGGTGACTATGGCTACACCTTC. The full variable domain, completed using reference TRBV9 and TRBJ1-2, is DSGVTQTPKHLITATGQRVTLRCSPRSGDLSVYWYQQSLDQGLQFLIQYYNGEERAKGNILERFSAQQFPDLHSELNLSSLELGDSALYFCASSDRHQDSGDYGYTFGSGTRLTVV.

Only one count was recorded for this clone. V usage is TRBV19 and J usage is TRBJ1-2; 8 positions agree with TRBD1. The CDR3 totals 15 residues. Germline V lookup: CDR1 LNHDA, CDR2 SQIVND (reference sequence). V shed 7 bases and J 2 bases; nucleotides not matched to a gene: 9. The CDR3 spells CASTPPPGGNYGYTF. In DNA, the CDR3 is TGTGCCAGTACCCCACCCCCAGGGGGCAACTATGGCTACACCTTC. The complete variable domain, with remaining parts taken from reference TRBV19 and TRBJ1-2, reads DGGITQSPKYLFRKEGQNVTLSCEQNLNHDAMYWYRQDPGQGLRLIYYSQIVNDFQKGDIAEGYSVSREKKESFPLTVTSAQKNPTAFYLCASTPPPGGNYGYTFGSGTRLTVV.

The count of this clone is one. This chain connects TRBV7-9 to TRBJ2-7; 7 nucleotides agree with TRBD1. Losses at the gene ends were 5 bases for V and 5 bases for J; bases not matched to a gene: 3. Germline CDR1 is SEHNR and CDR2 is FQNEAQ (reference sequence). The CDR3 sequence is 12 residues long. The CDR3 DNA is TGTGCCAGCAGCAGACAGGGACACGAGCAGTACTTC. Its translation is CASSRQGHEQYF.

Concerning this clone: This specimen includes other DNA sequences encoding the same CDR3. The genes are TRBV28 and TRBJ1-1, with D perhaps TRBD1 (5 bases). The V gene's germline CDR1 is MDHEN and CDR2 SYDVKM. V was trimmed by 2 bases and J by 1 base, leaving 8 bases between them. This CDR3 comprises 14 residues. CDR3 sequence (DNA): TGTGCCAGCAGTTTACCCACAGGGAACACTGAAGCTTTCTTT. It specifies CASSLPTGNTEAFF.

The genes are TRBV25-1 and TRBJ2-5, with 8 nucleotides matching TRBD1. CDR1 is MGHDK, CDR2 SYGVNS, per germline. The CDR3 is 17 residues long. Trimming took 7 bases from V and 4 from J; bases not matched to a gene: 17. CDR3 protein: CASNGGIETGTGETQYF. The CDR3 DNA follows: TGTGCCAGCAATGGGGGCATAGAAACAGGGACAGGAGAGACCCAGTACTTC.

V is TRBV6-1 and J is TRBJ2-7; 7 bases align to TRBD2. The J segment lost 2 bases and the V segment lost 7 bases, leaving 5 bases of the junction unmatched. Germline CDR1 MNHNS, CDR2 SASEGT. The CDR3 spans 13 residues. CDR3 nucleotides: TGTGCCAGCACTAGCGGAGACGCCTACGAGCAGTACTTC. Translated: CASTSGDAYEQYF.

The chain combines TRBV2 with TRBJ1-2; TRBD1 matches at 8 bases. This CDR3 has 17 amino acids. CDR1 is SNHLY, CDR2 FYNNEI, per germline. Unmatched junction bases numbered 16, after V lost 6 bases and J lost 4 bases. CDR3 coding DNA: TGTGCCAGCAGAGAACAGGGGGTTGGAAGGACCGGCTATGGCTACACCTTC. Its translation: CASREQGVGRTGYGYTF.

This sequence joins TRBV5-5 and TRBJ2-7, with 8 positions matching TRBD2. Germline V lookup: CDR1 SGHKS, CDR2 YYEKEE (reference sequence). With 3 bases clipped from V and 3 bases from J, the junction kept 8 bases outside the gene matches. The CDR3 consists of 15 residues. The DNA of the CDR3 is TGTGCCAGCAGCTATAGCGGGGCAATAATCTACGAGCAGTACTTC. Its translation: CASSYSGAIIYEQYF.